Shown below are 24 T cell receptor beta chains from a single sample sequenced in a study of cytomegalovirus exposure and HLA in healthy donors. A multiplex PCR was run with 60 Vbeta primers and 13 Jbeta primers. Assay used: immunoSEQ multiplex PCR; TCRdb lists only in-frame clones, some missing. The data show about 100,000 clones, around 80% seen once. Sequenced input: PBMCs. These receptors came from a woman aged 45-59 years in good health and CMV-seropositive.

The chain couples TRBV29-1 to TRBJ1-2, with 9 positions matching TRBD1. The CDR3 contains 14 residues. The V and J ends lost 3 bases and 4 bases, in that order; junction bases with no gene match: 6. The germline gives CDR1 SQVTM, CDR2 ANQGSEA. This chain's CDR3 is CSVDPGQGGYGYTF. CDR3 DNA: TGCAGCGTTGACCCGGGACAGGGCGGCTATGGCTACACCTTC.

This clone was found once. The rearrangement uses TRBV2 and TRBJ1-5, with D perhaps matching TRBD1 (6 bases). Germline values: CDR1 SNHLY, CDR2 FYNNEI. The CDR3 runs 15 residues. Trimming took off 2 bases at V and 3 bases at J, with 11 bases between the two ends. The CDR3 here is CASSERRTVNQPQHF. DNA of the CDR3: TGTGCCAGCAGTGAAAGACGGACAGTCAATCAGCCCCAGCATTTT. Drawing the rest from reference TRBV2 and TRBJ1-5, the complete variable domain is EPEVTQTPSHQVTQMGQEVILRCVPISNHLYFYWYRQILGQKVEFLVSFYNNEISEKSEIFDDQFSVERPDGSNFTLKIRSTKLEDSAMYFCASSERRTVNQPQHFGDGTRLSIL.

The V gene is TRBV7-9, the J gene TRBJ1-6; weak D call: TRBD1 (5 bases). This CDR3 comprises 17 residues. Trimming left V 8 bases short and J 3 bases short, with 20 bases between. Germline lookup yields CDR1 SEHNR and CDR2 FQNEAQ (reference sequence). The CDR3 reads CASGPLVGVIYNSPLHF. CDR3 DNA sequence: TGTGCCAGCGGCCCGTTAGTAGGGGTTATCTATAATTCACCCCTCCACTTT.

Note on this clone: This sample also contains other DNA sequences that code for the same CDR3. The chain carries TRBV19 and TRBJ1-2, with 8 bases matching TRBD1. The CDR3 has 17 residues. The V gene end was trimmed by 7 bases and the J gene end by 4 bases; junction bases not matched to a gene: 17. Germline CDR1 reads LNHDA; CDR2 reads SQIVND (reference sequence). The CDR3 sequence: CASNLDRVGTNVYGYTF. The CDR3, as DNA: TGTGCCAGTAACTTGGACAGGGTGGGTACGAACGTCTATGGCTACACCTTC.

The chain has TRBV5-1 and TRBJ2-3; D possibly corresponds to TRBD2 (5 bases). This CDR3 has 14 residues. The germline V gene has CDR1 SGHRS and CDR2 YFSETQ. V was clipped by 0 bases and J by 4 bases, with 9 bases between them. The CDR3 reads CASSLEGSADTQYF. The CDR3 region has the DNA TGCGCCAGCAGCTTGGAGGGTAGCGCAGATACGCAGTATTTT. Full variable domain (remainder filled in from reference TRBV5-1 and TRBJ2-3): KAGVTQTPRYLIKTRGQQVTLSCSPISGHRSVSWYQQTPGQGLQFLFEYFSETQRNKGNFPGRFSGRQFSNSRSEMNVSTLELGDSALYLCASSLEGSADTQYFGPGTRLTVL.

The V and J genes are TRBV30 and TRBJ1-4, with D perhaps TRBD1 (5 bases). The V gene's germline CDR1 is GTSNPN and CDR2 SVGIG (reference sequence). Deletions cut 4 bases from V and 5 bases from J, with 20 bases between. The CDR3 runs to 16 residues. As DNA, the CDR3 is TGTGCCTGGAAAGGGCGCTTGACAGCGACGAATGAAAAACTGTTTTTT. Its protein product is CAWKGRLTATNEKLFF. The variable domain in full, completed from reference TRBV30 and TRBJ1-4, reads SQTIHQWPATLVQPVGSPLSLECTVEGTSNPNLYWYRQAAGRGLQLLFYSVGIGQISSEVPQNLSASRPQDRQFILSSKKLLLSDSGFYLCAWKGRLTATNEKLFFGSGTQLSVL.

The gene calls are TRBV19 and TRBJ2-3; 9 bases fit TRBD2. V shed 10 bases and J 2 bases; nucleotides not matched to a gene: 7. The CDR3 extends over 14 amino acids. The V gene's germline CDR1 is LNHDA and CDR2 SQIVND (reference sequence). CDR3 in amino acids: CAISSGDSTDTQYF. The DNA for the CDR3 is TGTGCCATCTCTAGCGGGGATTCCACAGATACGCAGTATTTT.

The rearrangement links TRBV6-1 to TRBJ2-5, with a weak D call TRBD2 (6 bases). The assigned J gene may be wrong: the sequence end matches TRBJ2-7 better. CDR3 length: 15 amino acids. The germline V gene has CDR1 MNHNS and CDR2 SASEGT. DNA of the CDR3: TGTGCCAGCAGTGAATGGGGGGTAGGTAGCTACGAGCAGTACTTC. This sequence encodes CASSEWGVGSYEQYF.

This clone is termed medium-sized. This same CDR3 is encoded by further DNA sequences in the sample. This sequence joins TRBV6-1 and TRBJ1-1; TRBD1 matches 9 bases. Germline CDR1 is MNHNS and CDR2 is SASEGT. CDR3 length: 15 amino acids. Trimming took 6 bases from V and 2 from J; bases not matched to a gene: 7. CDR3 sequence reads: CASRDRDRVNTEAFF. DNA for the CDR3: TGTGCCAGCAGAGACCGGGACAGGGTTAACACTGAAGCTTTCTTT.

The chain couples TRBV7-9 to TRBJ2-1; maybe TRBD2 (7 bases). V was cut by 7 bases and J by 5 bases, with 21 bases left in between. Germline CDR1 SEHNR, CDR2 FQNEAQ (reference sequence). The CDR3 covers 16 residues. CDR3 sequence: CASTGGHHVPHNEQFF. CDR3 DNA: TGTGCCAGCACGGGGGGCCATCACGTACCCCACAATGAGCAGTTCTTC.

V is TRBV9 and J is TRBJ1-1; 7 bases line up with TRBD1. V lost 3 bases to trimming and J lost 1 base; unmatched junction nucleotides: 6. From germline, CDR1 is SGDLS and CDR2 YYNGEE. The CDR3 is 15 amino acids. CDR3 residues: CASSATGTENTEAFF. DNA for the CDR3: TGTGCCAGCAGCGCTACCGGGACAGAGAACACTGAAGCTTTCTTT.

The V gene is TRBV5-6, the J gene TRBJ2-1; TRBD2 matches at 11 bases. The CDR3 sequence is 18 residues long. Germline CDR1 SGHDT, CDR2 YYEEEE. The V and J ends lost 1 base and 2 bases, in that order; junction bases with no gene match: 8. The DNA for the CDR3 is TGTGCCAGCAGCTTGCTTTCAGCTAGCGGGAGGACCTACAATGAGCAGTTCTTC. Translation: CASSLLSASGRTYNEQFF.

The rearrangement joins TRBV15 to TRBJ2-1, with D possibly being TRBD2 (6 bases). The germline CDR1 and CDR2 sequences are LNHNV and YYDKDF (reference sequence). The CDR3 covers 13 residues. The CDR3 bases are TGTGCGACTAGTCCGCGGGGCTACAATGAGCAGTTCTTC. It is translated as CATSPRGYNEQFF.

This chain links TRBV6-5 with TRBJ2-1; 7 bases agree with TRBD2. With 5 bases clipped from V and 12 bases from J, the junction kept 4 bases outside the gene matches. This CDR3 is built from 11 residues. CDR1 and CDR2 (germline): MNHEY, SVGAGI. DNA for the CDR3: TGTGCCAGCAGTCACGAGCGGGGGCAGTTCTTC. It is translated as CASSHERGQFF.

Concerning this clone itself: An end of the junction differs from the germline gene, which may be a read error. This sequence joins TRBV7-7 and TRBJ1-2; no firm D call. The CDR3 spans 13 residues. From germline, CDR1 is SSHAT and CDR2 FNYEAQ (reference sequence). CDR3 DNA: TGTGCTAGCAGCTTACGCGGGGACTATGGCTACACCTTC. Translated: CASSLRGDYGYTF.

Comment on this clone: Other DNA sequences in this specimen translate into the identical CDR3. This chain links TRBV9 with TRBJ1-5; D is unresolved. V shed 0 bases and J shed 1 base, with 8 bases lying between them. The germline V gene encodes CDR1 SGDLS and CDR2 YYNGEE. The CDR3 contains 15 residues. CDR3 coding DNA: TGTGCCAGCAGCGTAGATGGCGGCAGCAATCAGCCCCAGCATTTT. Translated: CASSVDGGSNQPQHF.

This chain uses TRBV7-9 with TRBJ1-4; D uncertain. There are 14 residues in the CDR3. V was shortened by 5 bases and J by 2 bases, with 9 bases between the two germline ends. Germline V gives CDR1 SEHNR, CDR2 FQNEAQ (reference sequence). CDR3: CASSPFSTNEKLFF. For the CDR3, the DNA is TGTGCCAGCAGCCCCTTTTCCACTAATGAAAAACTGTTTTTT.

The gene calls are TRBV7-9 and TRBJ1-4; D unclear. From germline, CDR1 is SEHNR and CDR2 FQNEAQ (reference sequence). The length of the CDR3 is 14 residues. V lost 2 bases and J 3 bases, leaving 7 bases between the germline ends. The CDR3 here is CASSLRGPNEKLFF. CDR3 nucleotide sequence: TGTGCCAGCAGCTTAAGAGGGCCTAATGAAAAACTGTTTTTT.

CDR3: CAISESWTSPEETQYF. The CDR3 nucleotides are TGTGCCATCAGTGAGTCGTGGACTAGCCCCGAGGAGACCCAGTACTTC. This sequence joins TRBV10-3 and TRBJ2-5, with 8 bases aligning to TRBD2. V was clipped by 0 bases and J by 5 bases; unmatched bases: 8. Germline V gene data show CDR1 as ENHRY and CDR2 as SYGVKD. The CDR3 totals 16 residues.

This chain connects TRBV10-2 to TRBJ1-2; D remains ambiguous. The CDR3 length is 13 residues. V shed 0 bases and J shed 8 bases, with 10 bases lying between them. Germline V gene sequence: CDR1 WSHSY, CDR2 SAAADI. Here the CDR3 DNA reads TGCGCCAGCAGTGAGTCGAGAGGCGGAGGCTACACCTTC. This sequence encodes CASSESRGGGYTF.

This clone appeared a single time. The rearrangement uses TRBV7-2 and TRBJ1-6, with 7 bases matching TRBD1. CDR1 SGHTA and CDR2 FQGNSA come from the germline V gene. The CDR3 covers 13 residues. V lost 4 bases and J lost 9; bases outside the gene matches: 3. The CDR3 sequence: CASSSEGASPLHF. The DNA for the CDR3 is TGTGCCAGCAGCTCCGAGGGGGCTTCACCCCTCCACTTT.

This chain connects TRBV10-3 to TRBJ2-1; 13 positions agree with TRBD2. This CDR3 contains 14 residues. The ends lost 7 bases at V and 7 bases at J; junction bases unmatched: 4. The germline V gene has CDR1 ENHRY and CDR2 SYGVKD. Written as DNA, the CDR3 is TGTGCCATCACCGGGACTAGCGGGAAGAATGAGCAGTTCTTC. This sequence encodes CAITGTSGKNEQFF.

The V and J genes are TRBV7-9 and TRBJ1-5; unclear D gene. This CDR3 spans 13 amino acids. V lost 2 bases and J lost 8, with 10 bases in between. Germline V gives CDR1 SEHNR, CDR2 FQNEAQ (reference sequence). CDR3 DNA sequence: TGTGCCAGCAGCTTAACGAGTCTGGAGCCCCAGCATTTT. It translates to CASSLTSLEPQHF.

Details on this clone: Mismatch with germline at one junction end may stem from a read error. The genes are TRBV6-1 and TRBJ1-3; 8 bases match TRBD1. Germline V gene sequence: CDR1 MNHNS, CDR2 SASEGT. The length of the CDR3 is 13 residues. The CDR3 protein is CASSATGVTTTYF. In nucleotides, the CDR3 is TGTGCCAGCAGTGCGACAGGGGTAACCACCACATATTTT.